These 30 T cell receptor beta chains originate from one sample sequenced in a study of blood T cell repertoires in COVID-19. Using immunoSEQ multiplex PCR, the repertoire was profiled, and TCRdb retains in-frame clones only, with some absent. Of 100,000 or so clones listed, 70% to 90% are singletons. Sequencing was performed on peripheral blood. The receptor source for this set is a human donor in a cohort sampled during active COVID-19.

The chain combines TRBV4-2 with TRBJ2-4; D gene uncertain. This CDR3 has 16 residues. V shed 0 bases and J shed 2 bases, with 11 bases lying between them. Germline CDR1 LGHNA, CDR2 YNFKEQ. The CDR3 DNA is TGTGCCAGCAGCCAAGATTCGCGGTTTTCCAAAAACATTCAGTACTTC. It encodes CASSQDSRFSKNIQYF.

The rearrangement links TRBV11-2 to TRBJ2-1; D may be TRBD2 (6 bases). Trimming took off 5 bases at V and 14 bases at J, with 22 bases between the two ends. Germline V CDR1 and CDR2: SGHAT, FQNNGV. The CDR3 is made up of 14 amino acids. In DNA form, the CDR3 reads TGTGCCAGCAGCCACCCCCCGGCCCCGGGGGAGGAGTTCTTC. This gives the protein CASSHPPAPGEEFF.

The chain recombines TRBV18 with TRBJ2-2; a weak D match, TRBD1 (5 bases). The CDR3 length is 14 residues. V was clipped by 6 bases and J by 2 bases, with 10 bases between them. Germline V gene lookup returns CDR1 KGHSH and CDR2 LQKENI. The DNA for the CDR3 is TGTGCCAGCTCGCCGACAGTAAACACCGGGGAGCTGTTTTTT. The encoded protein is CASSPTVNTGELFF.

The genes are TRBV3-1 (or the pseudogene TRBV3-2) and TRBJ1-2; D possibly corresponds to TRBD1 (6 bases). The germline V and J ends were trimmed by 0 bases and 0 bases, with 11 bases remaining between them. The CDR3 runs 16 residues. Per germline, CDR1 LGHDT and CDR2 YNNKEL (reference sequence). The CDR3 spells CASSQDRGATNYGYTF. CDR3 nucleotide sequence: TGTGCCAGCAGCCAAGATCGGGGGGCCACTAACTATGGCTACACCTTC.

This clone was seen once. This chain connects TRBV5-5 to TRBJ1-1; TRBD1 matches at 8 bases. The CDR3 extends over 13 amino acids. Unmatched junction bases numbered 3, after V lost 3 bases and J lost 5 bases. The V gene's germline CDR1 is SGHKS and CDR2 YYEKEE (reference sequence). CDR3 loop: CASSWGDRTEAFF. Written as DNA, the CDR3 is TGTGCCAGCAGCTGGGGGGACAGGACTGAAGCTTTCTTT.

V and J are TRBV18 and TRBJ1-2; D remains unclear. CDR3 length: 14 amino acids. V lost 0 bases to trimming and J lost 7 bases, with 12 bases between them. Germline V gene sequence: CDR1 KGHSH, CDR2 LQKENI. This chain's CDR3 is CASSPPVRSTGYTF. CDR3 nucleotide sequence: TGTGCCAGCTCACCACCGGTAAGAAGCACTGGCTACACCTTC.

The V call is TRBV28, the J call TRBJ2-3; 7 positions agree with TRBD2. CDR1 and CDR2 (germline): MDHEN, SYDVKM. Trimming took 2 bases from V and 0 from J; bases not matched to a gene: 8. This CDR3 comprises 17 residues. The chain's CDR3 is CASSLPQAGPSTDTQYF. The DNA for the CDR3 is TGTGCCAGCAGTTTACCCCAAGCGGGGCCAAGCACAGATACGCAGTATTTT.

The chain is built from TRBV5-1 and TRBJ2-3, with TRBD1 as a possible D gene (5 bases). Germline loops: CDR1 SGHRS, CDR2 YFSETQ. There are 15 residues in the CDR3. V gave up 6 bases and J gave up 0 bases, with 14 bases separating them. The CDR3 region has the DNA TGCGCCAGCAAAGTTGGGGCTACTAGCACAGATACGCAGTATTTT. This sequence encodes CASKVGATSTDTQYF.

The gene calls are TRBV4-1 and TRBJ2-4; 10 bases align to TRBD1. V lost 0 bases to trimming and J lost 0 bases; unmatched junction nucleotides: 14. This CDR3 is built from 21 residues. Germline assignment: CDR1 MGHRA and CDR2 YSYEKL. This CDR3 reads CASSQDWIGQGVLLAKNIQYF. The CDR3 region has the DNA TGCGCCAGCAGCCAAGATTGGATCGGACAGGGGGTACTACTAGCCAAAAACATTCAGTACTTC.

The chain uses TRBV19 and TRBJ2-3; 7 bases map to TRBD2. Germline loops: CDR1 LNHDA, CDR2 SQIVND (reference sequence). The CDR3 is made up of 14 amino acids. After removal of 5 bases from V and 5 bases from J, the junction contained 7 bases not matched to a gene. The CDR3 reads CASSESGGKDTQYF. The DNA of the CDR3 is TGTGCCAGTAGTGAATCGGGAGGAAAAGATACGCAGTATTTT.

The J gene is TRBJ2-3, the V gene TRBV5-1; 8 nucleotides agree with TRBD2. CDR1 and CDR2 (germline): SGHRS, YFSETQ. With 1 base clipped from V and 5 bases from J, the junction kept 12 bases outside the gene matches. The CDR3 covers 17 residues. The CDR3 nucleotides read TGCGCCAGCAGCTTGTCAAACTGGCGGGAGGCGGGAGATACGCAGTATTTT. It specifies CASSLSNWREAGDTQYF.

The chain combines TRBV19 with TRBJ2-3, with 12 bases aligning to TRBD2. The CDR3 covers 15 residues. V dropped 8 bases and J dropped 9; count of bases not matched to a gene: 12. The V gene's germline CDR1 is LNHDA and CDR2 SQIVND (reference sequence). CDR3 protein: CASDSLAGGRGTQYF. In DNA, the CDR3 is TGTGCCAGTGACAGTCTAGCGGGAGGGAGGGGGACGCAGTATTTT.

This chain links TRBV3-1 (or the pseudogene TRBV3-2) with TRBJ2-5; TRBD2 aligns across 9 bases. V shed 0 bases and J 5 bases; nucleotides not matched to a gene: 19. Germline V gives CDR1 LGHDT, CDR2 YNNKEL (reference sequence). CDR3 length: 20 amino acids. CDR3 in DNA: TGTGCCAGCAGCCAAGATTTAGGCTTTAGCGGGAGATTAACAAGGGAGACCCAGTACTTC. This translates into CASSQDLGFSGRLTRETQYF.

This clone has a single count. The J gene is TRBJ1-1, the V gene TRBV7-9; 7 nucleotides align to TRBD1. The V segment lost 5 bases and the J segment 3 bases; nucleotides outside the gene matches: 9. Germline lookup yields CDR1 SEHNR and CDR2 FQNEAQ (reference sequence). CDR3 size: 15 residues. The CDR3 reads CASSRGQTGHTEAFF. CDR3 in DNA: TGTGCCAGCAGCAGGGGACAGACAGGGCACACTGAAGCTTTCTTT.

The rearrangement links TRBV19 to TRBJ2-3; D is undetermined. Per the germline V gene, CDR1 is LNHDA and CDR2 is SQIVND (reference sequence). The V end was cut by 4 bases, the J end by 0 bases, with 5 bases between. This CDR3 is built from 13 residues. Written as DNA, the CDR3 is TGTGCCAGTAGTACCACTAGCACAGATACGCAGTATTTT. It yields the protein CASSTTSTDTQYF. Based on the CDR3 plus reference TRBV19 and TRBJ2-3, the full variable domain is DGGITQSPKYLFRKEGQNVTLSCEQNLNHDAMYWYRQDPGQGLRLIYYSQIVNDFQKGDIAEGYSVSREKKESFPLTVTSAQKNPTAFYLCASSTTSTDTQYFGPGTRLTVL.

This clone was detected once. J is TRBJ2-3 and V is TRBV5-6, with a weak D call TRBD1 (6 bases). The germline V gene has CDR1 SGHDT and CDR2 YYEEEE. The CDR3 is made up of 18 amino acids. V lost 3 bases, J lost 5 bases, and 25 bases lay in between. In DNA form, the CDR3 reads TGTGCCAGCAGCTCCATAAGGAGCACAGGGATATTAGGAGATACGCAGTATTTT. It codes for CASSSIRSTGILGDTQYF.

This chain connects TRBV6-4 to TRBJ2-1; 14 nucleotides match TRBD2. With V trimmed by 4 bases and J by 4 bases, 9 bases remained unmatched. Germline-derived CDR1 and CDR2 are MRHNA and SNTAGT. The CDR3 runs to 18 residues. The CDR3 loop reads CASSASRLAGGGYNEQFF. The CDR3 DNA sequence: TGTGCCAGCAGTGCCAGCCGACTAGCGGGAGGGGGGTACAATGAGCAGTTCTTC.

The rearrangement links TRBV27 to TRBJ2-1, with 10 bases identical to TRBD2. After removal of 8 bases from V and 8 bases from J, the junction contained 9 bases not matched to a gene. Germline CDR1 and CDR2: MNHEY and SMNVEV (reference sequence). This CDR3 comprises 14 residues. The DNA for the CDR3 is TGTGCCAGCTCTTCAGCGGGAGGGCGCTATGAGCAGTTCTTC. This gives the protein CASSSAGGRYEQFF.

This CDR3 is CASSLTRQGYSNQPQHF. The CDR3 coding sequence is TGTGCCAGCAGTTTAACAAGACAGGGGTATAGCAATCAGCCCCAGCATTTT. The V and J genes are TRBV28 and TRBJ1-5; 8 bases agree with TRBD1. CDR3 length: 17 amino acids. The germline V gene encodes CDR1 MDHEN and CDR2 SYDVKM. V lost 2 bases and J lost 0; bases outside the gene matches: 6.

CDR3 bases: TGTGCTAGTGGTTTGTCAGGGGGCACTGAAGCTTTCTTT. Its translation: CASGLSGGTEAFF. The chain couples TRBV12-5 to TRBJ1-1; 7 bases match TRBD1. Germline V gene sequence: CDR1 LGHNT, CDR2 FRNRAP. V shed 2 bases, J shed 4 bases, and the junction held 1 base outside the gene matches. This CDR3 region has 13 residues.

The chain uses TRBV12-5 and TRBJ2-5; possibly TRBD2 for D (6 bases). V was cut by 0 bases and J by 5 bases, with 13 bases left in between. CDR1 LGHNT and CDR2 FRNRAP come from the germline V gene. This CDR3 region has 15 residues. The CDR3 DNA follows: TGTGCTAGTGGTTTGGTACCGGCGGGACGGGAGACCCAGTACTTC. Its translation is CASGLVPAGRETQYF.

This clone occurred once. This chain joins TRBV24-1 and TRBJ1-4; the D gene is possibly TRBD1 (5 bases). V shed 8 bases and J shed 4 bases, with 13 bases lying between them. The CDR3 totals 14 residues. The V gene's germline CDR1 is KGHDR and CDR2 SFDVKD. The CDR3 loop reads CATNPEGYNEKLFF. CDR3 DNA: TGTGCCACCAACCCGGAGGGGTATAATGAAAAACTGTTTTTT.

This chain connects TRBV7-9 to TRBJ1-3; perhaps TRBD1 as D (5 bases). Germline V gene lookup returns CDR1 SEHNR and CDR2 FQNEAQ (reference sequence). V lost 4 bases and J 1 base, leaving 8 bases between the germline ends. The CDR3 consists of 14 residues. In DNA, the CDR3 is TGTGCCAGCAGCTCGGCAGGGTCTGGAAACACCATATATTTT. The encoded protein is CASSSAGSGNTIYF.

CDR3 bases: TGTGCCAGCAGCGTTGACGTGGAAGCAGGGGGAAACACCATATATTTT. Its translation is CASSVDVEAGGNTIYF. V gene TRBV9 combines with J gene TRBJ1-3; TRBD1 is a possible D gene (5 bases). Per the germline V gene, CDR1 is SGDLS and CDR2 is YYNGEE. V lost 2 bases and J 4 bases, leaving 16 bases between the germline ends. The CDR3 is made up of 16 amino acids.

The J gene is TRBJ1-5, the V gene TRBV10-3; D possibly corresponds to TRBD1 (5 bases). The CDR3 totals 16 residues. Trimming took off 2 bases at V and 2 bases at J, with 13 bases between the two ends. Germline V gene data show CDR1 as ENHRY and CDR2 as SYGVKD. The CDR3 nucleotides read TGTGCCATCAGTGAGACCAGGGTTGGGGGCAATCAGCCCCAGCATTTT. Protein: CAISETRVGGNQPQHF.

The chain combines TRBV29-1 with TRBJ2-3; D perhaps matches TRBD2 (6 bases). Germline V gene sequence: CDR1 SQVTM, CDR2 ANQGSEA. V was clipped by 1 base and J by 2 bases, with 13 bases between them. The CDR3 spans 15 residues. DNA of the CDR3: TGCAGCGTTGAAGGGGGGGTTCTTGCCACAGATACGCAGTATTTT. Translation gives CSVEGGVLATDTQYF.

The chain employs TRBV5-1 and TRBJ2-1; 7 bases match TRBD2. CDR3 length equals 16 residues. The germline V gene has CDR1 SGHRS and CDR2 YFSETQ. The ends lost 0 bases at V and 10 bases at J; junction bases unmatched: 13. CDR3 amino acids: CASSLAATSTEMEQFF. DNA of the CDR3: TGCGCCAGCAGCTTGGCCGCGACTAGCACCGAAATGGAGCAGTTCTTC.

This chain links TRBV7-3 with TRBJ1-2, with 7 nucleotides matching TRBD1. Germline CDR1 is SGHTA and CDR2 is FQGTGA. The V gene end was trimmed by 2 bases and the J gene end by 8 bases; junction bases not matched to a gene: 11. This CDR3 contains 15 residues. The CDR3 protein is CASSLGARDSRGYTF. For the CDR3, the DNA is TGTGCCAGCAGCTTAGGTGCCAGGGACAGTCGAGGCTACACCTTC.

The chain uses TRBV21-1 and TRBJ1-5; the D call TRBD1 from the table was never checked on the DNA. TRBV21-1 is a pseudogene segment. CDR3 length: 17 amino acids. CDR3 amino acids: CADRGNSRPSLDQPQHF. DNA of the CDR3: TGTGCCGACAGGGGGAATTCCCGGCCTTCCCTTGATCAGCCCCAGCATTTT.

The rearrangement joins TRBV28 to TRBJ1-3; D is possibly TRBD1 (6 bases). The germline V gene has CDR1 MDHEN and CDR2 SYDVKM. The V end was cut by 1 base, the J end by 6 bases, with 10 bases between. The CDR3 is 14 amino acids. The CDR3 reads CASSLLGTKNTIYF. The CDR3 DNA reads TGTGCCAGCAGTTTATTGGGGACAAAAAACACCATATATTTT.